This TCR beta chain was identified in a study of OX40 agonist ivuxolimab in advanced cancers. Measured with immunoSEQ multiplex PCR; TCRdb has only the in-frame clones, and not every one. The table lists roughly 64,000 clones, 80% to 90% of them singletons. The CDR3 covers 15 residues. V was clipped by 3 bases and J by 3 bases, with 12 bases between them. In germline, CDR1 is MDHEN, CDR2 SYDVKM. This clone was detected only once. The specimen was CD4+ or CD8+ T cells sorted from blood, collected in a trial of the OX40 agonist ivuxolimab. The origin of this receptor is an adult with an advanced solid tumor such as melanoma, head and neck, liver or kidney cancer. The chain links TRBV28 to TRBJ1-5; possibly TRBD1 for D (5 bases). The DNA of the CDR3 is TGTGCCAGCAGTTTGGGCGACAGCTTCAATCAGCCCCAGCATTTT. Translation: CASSLGDSFNQPQHF.